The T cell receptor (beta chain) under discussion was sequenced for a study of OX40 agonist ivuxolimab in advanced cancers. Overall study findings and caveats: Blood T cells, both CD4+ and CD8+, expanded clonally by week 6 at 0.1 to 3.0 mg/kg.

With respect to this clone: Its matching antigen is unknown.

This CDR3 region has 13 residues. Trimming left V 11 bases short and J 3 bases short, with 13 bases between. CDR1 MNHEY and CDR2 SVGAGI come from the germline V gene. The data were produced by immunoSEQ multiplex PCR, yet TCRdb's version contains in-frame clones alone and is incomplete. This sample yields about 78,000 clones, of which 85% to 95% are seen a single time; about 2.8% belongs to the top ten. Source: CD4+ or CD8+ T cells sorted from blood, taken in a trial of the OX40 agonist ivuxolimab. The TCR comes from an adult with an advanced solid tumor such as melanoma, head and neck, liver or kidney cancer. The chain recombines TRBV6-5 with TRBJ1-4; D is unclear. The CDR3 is CAQRGRSNEKLFF. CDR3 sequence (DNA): TGTGCCCAGAGAGGAAGGTCTAATGAAAAACTGTTTTTT.